This TCR beta chain was retrieved from a study of molecular identifiers for immune sequencing clone quantification. This clonotype was observed many times. Its antigen is unidentified. TCRdb re-derived calls from the PCR reads in MiXCR, one entry per CDR3 protein. The sample has 20,000 to 25,000 distinct CDR3 sequences, approximately 17% seen once. The V and J ends lost 4 bases and 6 bases respectively, with 13 bases between them. CDR1 SGHAT and CDR2 FQNNGV come from the germline V gene. This CDR3 comprises 13 residues. Broader study findings: Barcode sharing among identical TCR molecules could make large clones appear smaller. Clones exceeding 20 RNA copies carried over 98% of effector molecules but under 1% of naive-cell molecules.

This rearrangement joins TRBV11-2 to TRBJ2-7, with D perhaps being TRBD1 or TRBD2 (5 bases each). Source material: naive CD8+ T cells from blood, with Jurkat cell RNA spiked in. Specified subset: FACS-sorted CD8+CD4-CCR7+CD45RA+ naive T cells. The receptor was isolated from a human donor in good health. Some libraries in this study had Jurkat cell RNA spiked in. The CDR3 protein is CASSWDPVGEQYF. Written as DNA, the CDR3 is TGTGCCAGCAGCTGGGACCCGGTCGGCGAGCAGTACTTC.